These 16 T cell receptor beta chains were sequenced from one sample in a study of identical twins. TCRdb redid the calling of the 5' RACE reads with MiXCR, one entry per CDR3 protein. Of approximately 530,000 distinct CDR3 sequences in the sample, approximately 20% were seen once. The sample also formed part of further work on yellow fever vaccine responses in identical twins.

The sample taken for sequencing was CD4+ T cells sorted from blood. Receptor source: a woman aged 18-29 years in good health.

This clonotype has only a few counts. The chain couples TRBV12-3 or TRBV12-4 to TRBJ1-2; D uncertain. The length of the CDR3 is 13 residues. With 2 bases removed from V and 4 bases from J, the gap between germline ends came to 8 bases. The CDR3 sequence: CASSLSLFYGYTF. The CDR3 DNA sequence: TGTGCCAGCAGTTTAAGCCTATTCTATGGCTACACCTTC.

CDR3 sequence (DNA): TGTGCCAGCAGCTTAAACAAGCTTGAGCAGTTCTTC. As protein: CASSLNKLEQFF. This chain joins TRBV11-2 and TRBJ2-1, with D hard to call. Germline-derived CDR1 and CDR2 are SGHAT and FQNNGV. The CDR3 has 12 residues. Trimming removed 2 bases at V and 9 bases at J, with 8 bases between.

This clonotype was seen only a few times. This chain links TRBV20-1 with TRBJ2-3, with D maybe TRBD2 (7 bases). V was clipped by 0 bases and J by 8 bases, with 18 bases between them. Germline V CDR1 and CDR2: DFQATT, SNEGSKA (reference sequence). The CDR3 extends over 15 amino acids. CDR3: CSARDRGGARGTQYF. In DNA form, the CDR3 reads TGCAGTGCTAGAGATCGTGGGGGGGCACGAGGTACGCAGTATTTT.

The V call is TRBV29-1, the J call TRBJ2-2; D is unclear. Germline CDR1 reads SQVTM; CDR2 reads ANQGSEA. V lost 7 bases, J lost 1 base, and 4 bases lay in between. This CDR3 comprises 11 residues. CDR3 in amino acids: CSAQNTGELFF. The CDR3, as DNA: TGCAGCGCCCAGAACACCGGGGAGCTGTTTTTT.

This sequence joins TRBV5-1 and TRBJ2-1, with 9 bases lining up with TRBD1. The CDR3 is 15 amino acids. Germline CDR1 is SGHRS and CDR2 is YFSETQ. J lost 7 bases, V lost 2 bases, and 7 bases had no gene match. CDR3 DNA: TGCGCCAGCAGCTTCGGACAGGGGTCGACGAATGAGCAGTTCTTC. Translating gives CASSFGQGSTNEQFF.

CDR3 protein: CSARDGYKTNEQFF. The CDR3 DNA reads as TGCAGTGCTAGAGATGGGTACAAGACTAATGAGCAGTTCTTC. The chain couples TRBV20-1 to TRBJ2-1; D is undetermined. Between the trimmed V and J ends, which lost 0 bases and 7 bases, there was a span of 13 bases. Germline values: CDR1 DFQATT, CDR2 SNEGSKA (reference sequence). This CDR3 region has 14 residues.

The rearrangement joins TRBV7-7 to TRBJ2-1; 10 nucleotides agree with TRBD2. The J segment lost 7 bases and the V segment lost 5 bases, leaving 14 bases of the junction unmatched. The CDR3 has 17 amino acids. Looked up from germline, CDR1 is SSHAT and CDR2 is FNYEAQ (reference sequence). In DNA, the CDR3 is TGTGCCAGCAGCGACAGCCCGGGCCTAGCGGGAGCAAATGAGCAGTTCTTC. It yields the protein CASSDSPGLAGANEQFF.

V and J are TRBV7-9 and TRBJ2-3; D ambiguous. Trimming pared 2 bases from V and 4 bases from J, leaving 7 bases between. Germline CDR1 reads SEHNR; CDR2 reads FQNEAQ (reference sequence). The CDR3 covers 13 residues. CDR3 sequence reads: CASSLSRPDTQYF. CDR3 in DNA: TGTGCCAGCAGCTTATCAAGGCCAGATACGCAGTATTTT. Based on the CDR3 plus reference TRBV7-9 and TRBJ2-3, the full variable domain is DTGVSQNPRHKITKRGQNVTFRCDPISEHNRLYWYRQTLGQGPEFLTYFQNEAQLEKSRLLSDRFSAERPKGSFSTLEIQRTEQGDSAMYLCASSLSRPDTQYFGPGTRLTVL.

This clonotype has only a few counts. The V and J genes are TRBV12-3 or TRBV12-4 and TRBJ2-6; unclear D gene. V was trimmed by 4 bases and J by 2 bases, leaving 9 bases between them. This CDR3 is 15 amino acids long. The CDR3 DNA is TGTGCCAGCAGTTCCCAGTTCACTGGGGCCAACGTCCTGACTTTC. Translated, it gives CASSSQFTGANVLTF.

J is TRBJ2-7 and V is TRBV7-2; the match to TRBD2 covers 9 bases. The CDR3 length is 16 residues. The junction had 5 bases not matched to a gene; V was cut back by 1 base and J by 1 base. CDR1 SGHTA and CDR2 FQGNSA come from the germline V gene. CDR3 residues: CASSLGSGSISYEQYF. CDR3 coding DNA: TGTGCCAGCAGCTTAGGTAGCGGGAGTATATCCTACGAGCAGTACTTC.

This clonotype was observed a few times. The rearrangement joins TRBV3-1 to TRBJ2-3; TRBD2 agrees at 7 bases. Trimming cost V 4 bases and J 2 bases; bases outside gene matches: 3. The CDR3 runs to 14 residues. Germline CDR1 reads LGHDT; CDR2 reads YNNKEL (reference sequence). CDR3 sequence reads: CASSRGSPTDTQYF. Written as DNA, the CDR3 is TGTGCCAGCAGCCGCGGGAGTCCCACAGATACGCAGTATTTT.

This clonotype was found a few times. The rearrangement joins TRBV2 to TRBJ2-1, with TRBD2 matching over 8 bases. This CDR3 is 14 amino acids long. CDR1 SNHLY and CDR2 FYNNEI come from the germline V gene. Unmatched junction bases numbered 6, after V lost 6 bases and J lost 5 bases. The CDR3 reads CASRPGLVNNEQFF. Written as DNA, the CDR3 is TGTGCCAGCAGGCCGGGACTAGTGAACAATGAGCAGTTCTTC. Complete variable domain (other parts from reference TRBV2 and TRBJ2-1): EPEVTQTPSHQVTQMGQEVILRCVPISNHLYFYWYRQILGQKVEFLVSFYNNEISEKSEIFDDQFSVERPDGSNFTLKIRSTKLEDSAMYFCASRPGLVNNEQFFGPGTRLTVL.

J is TRBJ2-2 and V is TRBV5-1; perhaps TRBD1 as D (6 bases). Deletions cut 4 bases from V and 4 bases from J, with 11 bases between. Germline V gene lookup returns CDR1 SGHRS and CDR2 YFSETQ. The CDR3 is 14 amino acids. In nucleotides, the CDR3 is TGCGCCAGCAGCCCGGGACACTTCACCGGGGAGCTGTTTTTT. Translation: CASSPGHFTGELFF.

In its sample, this clonotype was seen many times. The chain joins TRBV5-1 to TRBJ2-1; possibly TRBD1 for D (5 bases). This CDR3 has 15 amino acids. Trimming removed 0 bases at V and 4 bases at J, with 11 bases between. Germline lookup yields CDR1 SGHRS and CDR2 YFSETQ. The DNA for the CDR3 is TGCGCCAGCAGCTTGGAGGGGATGGGGTACAATGAGCAGTTCTTC. It translates to CASSLEGMGYNEQFF.

CDR3 sequence: CASSAPGGTRGYNEQFF. In DNA form, the CDR3 reads TGCGCCAGCAGCGCGCCTGGAGGTACACGGGGGTACAATGAGCAGTTCTTC. This sequence joins TRBV5-1 and TRBJ2-1, with D perhaps matching TRBD2 (6 bases). With 4 bases removed from V and 4 bases from J, the gap between germline ends came to 21 bases. Germline CDR1 is SGHRS and CDR2 is YFSETQ. This CDR3 is 17 amino acids long.

The chain recombines TRBV6-2 or TRBV6-3 with TRBJ2-5; TRBD1 might be the D (5 bases). The germline V gene encodes CDR1 MNHEY and CDR2 SVGEGT. CDR3 size: 12 residues. Trimming pared 6 bases from V and 7 bases from J, leaving 12 bases between. The CDR3 reads CASSTQGGTQYF. The CDR3 DNA reads TGTGCCAGCAGCACCCAGGGTGGGACCCAGTACTTC.